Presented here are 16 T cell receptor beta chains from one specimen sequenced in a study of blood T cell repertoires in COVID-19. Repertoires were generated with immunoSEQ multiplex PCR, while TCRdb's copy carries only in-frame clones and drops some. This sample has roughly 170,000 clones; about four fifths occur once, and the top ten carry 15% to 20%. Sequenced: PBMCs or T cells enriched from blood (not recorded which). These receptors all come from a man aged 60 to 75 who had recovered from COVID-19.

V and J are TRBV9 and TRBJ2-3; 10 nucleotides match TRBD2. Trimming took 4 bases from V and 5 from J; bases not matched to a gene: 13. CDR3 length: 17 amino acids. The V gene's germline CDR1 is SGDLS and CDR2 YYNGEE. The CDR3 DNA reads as TGTGCCAGCAGCTTACGGACTAGCGGCGGTTTCATAGATACGCAGTATTTT. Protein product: CASSLRTSGGFIDTQYF.

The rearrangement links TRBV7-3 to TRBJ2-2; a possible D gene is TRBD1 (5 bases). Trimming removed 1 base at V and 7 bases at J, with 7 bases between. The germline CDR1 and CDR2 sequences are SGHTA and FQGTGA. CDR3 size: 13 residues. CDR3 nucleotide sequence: TGTGCCAGCAGCTTAAGAAGGGGCGGGGAGCTGTTTTTT. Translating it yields CASSLRRGGELFF.

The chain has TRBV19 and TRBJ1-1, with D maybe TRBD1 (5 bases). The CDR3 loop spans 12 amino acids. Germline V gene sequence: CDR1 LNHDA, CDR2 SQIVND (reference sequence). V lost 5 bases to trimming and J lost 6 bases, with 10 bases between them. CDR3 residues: CASSPRGAEAFF. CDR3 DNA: TGTGCCAGTAGTCCAAGGGGCGCTGAAGCTTTCTTT.

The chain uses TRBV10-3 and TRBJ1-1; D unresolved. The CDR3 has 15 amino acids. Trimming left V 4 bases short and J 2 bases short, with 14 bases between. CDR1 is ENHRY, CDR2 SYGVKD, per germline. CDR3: CAISGSRILNTEAFF. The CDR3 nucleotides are TGTGCCATCAGTGGTTCGCGCATTCTAAACACTGAAGCTTTCTTT.

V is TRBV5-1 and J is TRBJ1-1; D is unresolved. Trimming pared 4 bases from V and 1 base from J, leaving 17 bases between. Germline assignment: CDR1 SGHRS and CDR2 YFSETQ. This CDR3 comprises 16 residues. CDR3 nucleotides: TGCGCCAGCAGCCCCTGGCCGAGGGCGGAGAACACTGAAGCTTTCTTT. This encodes CASSPWPRAENTEAFF.

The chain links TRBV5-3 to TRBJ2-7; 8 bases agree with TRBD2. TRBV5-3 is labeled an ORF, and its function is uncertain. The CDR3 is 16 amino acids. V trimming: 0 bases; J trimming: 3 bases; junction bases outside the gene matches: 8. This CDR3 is CARSLGSSGSYYEQYF. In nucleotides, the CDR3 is TGTGCCAGAAGCTTGGGGTCCAGCGGGAGCTACTACGAGCAGTACTTC.

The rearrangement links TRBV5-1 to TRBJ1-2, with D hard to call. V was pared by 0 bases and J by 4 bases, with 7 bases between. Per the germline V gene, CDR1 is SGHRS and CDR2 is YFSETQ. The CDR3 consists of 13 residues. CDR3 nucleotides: TGCGCCAGCAGCTTGGCCGAGGGCTATGGCTACACCTTC. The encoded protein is CASSLAEGYGYTF.

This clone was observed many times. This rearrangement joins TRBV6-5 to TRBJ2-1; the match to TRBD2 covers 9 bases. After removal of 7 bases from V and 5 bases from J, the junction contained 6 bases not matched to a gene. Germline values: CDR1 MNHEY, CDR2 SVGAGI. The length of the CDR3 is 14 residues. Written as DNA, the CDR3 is TGTGCCAGCACCTCGGGACTAGCCCACAATGAGCAGTTCTTC. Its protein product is CASTSGLAHNEQFF.

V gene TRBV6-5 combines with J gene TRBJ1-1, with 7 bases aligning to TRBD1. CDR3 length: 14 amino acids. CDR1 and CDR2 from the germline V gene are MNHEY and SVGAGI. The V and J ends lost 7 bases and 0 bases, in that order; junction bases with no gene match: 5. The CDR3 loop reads CASTLTGLNTEAFF. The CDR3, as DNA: TGTGCCAGCACCCTGACAGGGCTGAACACTGAAGCTTTCTTT.

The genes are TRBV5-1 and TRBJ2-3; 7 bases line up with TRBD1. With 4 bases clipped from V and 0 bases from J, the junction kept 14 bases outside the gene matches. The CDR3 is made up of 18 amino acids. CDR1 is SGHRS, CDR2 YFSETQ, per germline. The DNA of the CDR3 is TGCGCCAGCAGCCGGACCGACAGGGCTAAAACTAGCACAGATACGCAGTATTTT. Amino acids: CASSRTDRAKTSTDTQYF.

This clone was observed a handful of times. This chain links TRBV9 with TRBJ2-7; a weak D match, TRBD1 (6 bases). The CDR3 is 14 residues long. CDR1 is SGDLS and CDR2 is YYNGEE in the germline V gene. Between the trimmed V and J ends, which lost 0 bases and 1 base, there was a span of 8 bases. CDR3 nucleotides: TGTGCCAGCAGCGTAGCTCAGGGGTCCTACGAGCAGTACTTC. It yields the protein CASSVAQGSYEQYF.

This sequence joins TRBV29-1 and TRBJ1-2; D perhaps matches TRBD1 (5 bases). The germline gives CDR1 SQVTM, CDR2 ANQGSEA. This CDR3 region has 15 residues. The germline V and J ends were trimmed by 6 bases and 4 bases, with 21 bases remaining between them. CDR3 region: CSVSPSRDSPYGYTF. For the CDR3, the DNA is TGCAGCGTCTCACCTTCCCGGGACTCCCCCTATGGCTACACCTTC.

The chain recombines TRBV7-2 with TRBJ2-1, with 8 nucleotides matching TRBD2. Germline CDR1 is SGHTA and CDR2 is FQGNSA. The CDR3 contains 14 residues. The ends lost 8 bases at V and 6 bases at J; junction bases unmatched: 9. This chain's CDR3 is CASSKAGEGNEQFF. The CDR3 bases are TGTGCCAGCTCAAAAGCGGGAGAGGGCAATGAGCAGTTCTTC.

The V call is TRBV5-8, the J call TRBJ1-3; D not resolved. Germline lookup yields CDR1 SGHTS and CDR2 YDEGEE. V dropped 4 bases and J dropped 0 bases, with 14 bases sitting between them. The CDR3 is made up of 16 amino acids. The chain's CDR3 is CASSTTIFFSGNTIYF. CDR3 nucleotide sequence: TGTGCCAGCAGCACCACTATCTTCTTCTCTGGAAACACCATATATTTT.

This CDR3 is CASSLQENTEAFF. CDR3 nucleotides: TGTGCCAGCAGCTTACAGGAGAACACTGAAGCTTTCTTT. The chain has TRBV7-6 and TRBJ1-1; D is undetermined. The CDR3 is made up of 13 amino acids. Germline CDR1 is SGHVS and CDR2 is FNYEAQ. V lost 2 bases and J lost 1, with 5 bases in between. Full variable domain (outside the CDR3, taken from reference TRBV7-6 and TRBJ1-1): GAGVSQSPRYKVTKRGQDVALRCDPISGHVSLYWYRQALGQGPEFLTYFNYEAQQDKSGLPNDRFSAERPEGSISTLTIQRTEQRDSAMYRCASSLQENTEAFFGQGTRLTVV.

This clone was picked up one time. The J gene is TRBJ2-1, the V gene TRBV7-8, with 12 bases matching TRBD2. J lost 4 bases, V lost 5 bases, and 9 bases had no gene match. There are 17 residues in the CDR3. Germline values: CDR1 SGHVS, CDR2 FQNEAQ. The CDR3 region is CASSPGGTSGLYNEQFF. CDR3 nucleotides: TGTGCCAGCAGCCCAGGAGGGACTAGCGGGCTATACAATGAGCAGTTCTTC.